This TCR beta chain was retrieved from a study of identical twins. Broader study findings: Models predicted too little out-of-frame TCR alpha sharing in monozygotic twins.

TCRdb passed the 5' RACE reads through MiXCR, listing each CDR3 protein once. Seen here are some 200,000 distinct CDR3 sequences, around 6.9% observed once, and the top ten hold about 2%. This clonotype was seen only a few times. Its antigen is not known. Unmatched junction bases numbered 6, after V lost 6 bases and J lost 2 bases. The CDR3 covers 15 residues. Germline CDR1 and CDR2: MNHNS and SASEGT. These sequences were also reported in another study, on yellow fever vaccine responses in identical twins.

This sequence joins TRBV6-1 and TRBJ2-7, with 11 bases matching TRBD1. Material for sequencing was memory (CD45RO+) T cells sorted from blood. This clonotype originated in a woman between 18 and 29 years old in good health. CDR3 DNA: TGTGCCAGCAGCACGGGACAGGGGGGAACCTACGAGCAGTACTTC. Translating gives CASSTGQGGTYEQYF.